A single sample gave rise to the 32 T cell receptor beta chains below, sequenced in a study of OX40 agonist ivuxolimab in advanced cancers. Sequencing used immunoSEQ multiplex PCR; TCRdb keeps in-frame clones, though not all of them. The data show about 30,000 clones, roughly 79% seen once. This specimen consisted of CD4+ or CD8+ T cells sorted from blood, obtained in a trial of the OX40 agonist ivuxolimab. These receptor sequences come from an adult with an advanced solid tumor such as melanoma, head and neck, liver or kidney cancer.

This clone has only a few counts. The CDR3 reads CASSPSSGGGETQYF. The CDR3 DNA sequence: TGCGCCAGCAGCCCCTCGAGCGGGGGAGGCGAGACCCAGTACTTC. This chain connects TRBV5-1 to TRBJ2-5; 8 bases are shared with TRBD2. The V segment lost 4 bases and the J segment 5 bases; nucleotides outside the gene matches: 10. This CDR3 contains 15 residues. Germline V gene lookup returns CDR1 SGHRS and CDR2 YFSETQ.

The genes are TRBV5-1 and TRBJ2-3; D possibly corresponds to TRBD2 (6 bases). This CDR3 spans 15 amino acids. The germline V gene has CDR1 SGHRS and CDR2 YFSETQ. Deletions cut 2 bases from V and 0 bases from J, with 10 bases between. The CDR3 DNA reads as TGCGCCAGCAGCTTCCCAGGGACTAGCACAGATACGCAGTATTTT. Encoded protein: CASSFPGTSTDTQYF.

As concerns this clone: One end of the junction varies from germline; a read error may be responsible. As DNA, the CDR3 is TGTGCTAGCAGCGTCCTAAACACCGGGGAGCTGTTTTTT. This gives the protein CASSVLNTGELFF. The V and J genes are TRBV7-7 and TRBJ2-2, with unresolved D. The CDR3 spans 13 residues. Per the germline V gene, CDR1 is SSHAT and CDR2 is FNYEAQ (reference sequence). Filled out from reference TRBV7-7 and TRBJ2-2, the complete variable domain reads GAGVSQSPRYKVTKRGQDVTLRCDPISSHATLYWYQQALGQGPEFLTYFNYEAQPDKSGLPSDRFSAERPEGSISTLTIQRTEQRDSAMYRCASSVLNTGELFFGEGSRLTVL.

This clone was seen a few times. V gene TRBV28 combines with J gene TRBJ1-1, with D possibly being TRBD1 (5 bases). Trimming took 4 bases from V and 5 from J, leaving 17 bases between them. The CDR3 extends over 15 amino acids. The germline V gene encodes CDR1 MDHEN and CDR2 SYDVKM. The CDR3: CASSSPRGGRTEAFF. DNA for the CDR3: TGTGCCAGCAGTTCCCCCCGCGGGGGGAGGACTGAAGCTTTCTTT.

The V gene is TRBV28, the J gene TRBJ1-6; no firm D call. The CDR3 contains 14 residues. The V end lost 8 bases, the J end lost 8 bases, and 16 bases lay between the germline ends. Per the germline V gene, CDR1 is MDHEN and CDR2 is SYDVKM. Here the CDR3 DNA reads TGTGCCAGCCTGGCGGGGATAGAAGATTCACCCCTCCACTTT. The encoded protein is CASLAGIEDSPLHF.

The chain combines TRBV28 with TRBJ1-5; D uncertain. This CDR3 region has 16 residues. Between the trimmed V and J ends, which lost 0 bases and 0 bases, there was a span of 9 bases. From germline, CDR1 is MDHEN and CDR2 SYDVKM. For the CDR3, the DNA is TGTGCCAGCAGTTTATGGGCCAGTAATAGCAATCAGCCCCAGCATTTT. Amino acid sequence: CASSLWASNSNQPQHF.

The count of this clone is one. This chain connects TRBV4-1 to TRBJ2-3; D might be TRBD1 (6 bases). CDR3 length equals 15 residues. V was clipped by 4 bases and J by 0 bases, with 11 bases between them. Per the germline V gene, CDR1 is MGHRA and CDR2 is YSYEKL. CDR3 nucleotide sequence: TGCGCCAGCAGCCCCCGGGACATTAGCACAGATACGCAGTATTTT. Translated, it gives CASSPRDISTDTQYF.

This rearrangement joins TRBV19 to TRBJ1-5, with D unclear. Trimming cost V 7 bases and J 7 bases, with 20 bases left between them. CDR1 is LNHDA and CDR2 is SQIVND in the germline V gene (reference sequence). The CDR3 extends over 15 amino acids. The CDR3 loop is CASNSDRLLTQPQHF. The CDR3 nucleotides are TGTGCCAGTAATTCCGATCGTCTACTCACCCAGCCCCAGCATTTT.

CDR3 loop: CAWRRQGRVPGELFF. The DNA for the CDR3 is TGTGCCTGGAGAAGGCAGGGAAGGGTCCCCGGGGAGCTGTTTTTT. The chain combines TRBV30 with TRBJ2-2, with D perhaps matching TRBD1 (5 bases). V dropped 3 bases and J dropped 6 bases, with 17 bases sitting between them. Germline-derived CDR1 and CDR2 are GTSNPN and SVGIG (reference sequence). This CDR3 contains 15 residues.

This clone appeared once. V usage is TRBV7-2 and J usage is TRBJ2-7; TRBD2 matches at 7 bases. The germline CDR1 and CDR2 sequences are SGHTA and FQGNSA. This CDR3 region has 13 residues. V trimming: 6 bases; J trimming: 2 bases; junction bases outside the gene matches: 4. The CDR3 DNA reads TGTGCCAGCAGAGTGGGAGGGCCCTACGAGCAGTACTTC. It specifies CASRVGGPYEQYF.

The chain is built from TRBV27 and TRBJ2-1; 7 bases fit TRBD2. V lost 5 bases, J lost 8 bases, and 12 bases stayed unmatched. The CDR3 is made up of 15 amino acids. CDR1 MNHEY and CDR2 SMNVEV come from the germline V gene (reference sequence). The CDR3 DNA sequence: TGTGCCAGCAGTCTGCGACTAGCTAGGAGCGATGAGCAGTTCTTC. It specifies CASSLRLARSDEQFF.

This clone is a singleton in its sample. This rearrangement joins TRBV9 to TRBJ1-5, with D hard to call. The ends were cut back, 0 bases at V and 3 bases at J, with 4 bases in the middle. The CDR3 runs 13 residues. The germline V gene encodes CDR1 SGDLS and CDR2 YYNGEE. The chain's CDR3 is CASSVGANQPQHF. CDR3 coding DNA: TGTGCCAGCAGCGTAGGGGCCAATCAGCCCCAGCATTTT.

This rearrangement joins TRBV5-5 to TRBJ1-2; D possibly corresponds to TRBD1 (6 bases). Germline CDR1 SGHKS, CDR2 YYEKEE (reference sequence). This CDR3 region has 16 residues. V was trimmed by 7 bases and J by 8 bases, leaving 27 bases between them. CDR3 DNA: TGTGCCAGCGGATCGGACCTTTATGTGGGGGCGAGGGGCTACACCTTC. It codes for CASGSDLYVGARGYTF.

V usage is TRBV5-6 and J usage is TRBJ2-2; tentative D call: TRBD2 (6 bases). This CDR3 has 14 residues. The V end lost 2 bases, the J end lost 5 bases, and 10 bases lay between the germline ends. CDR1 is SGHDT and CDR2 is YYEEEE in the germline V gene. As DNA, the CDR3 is TGTGCCAGCAGCTTAGTGGGGAGGACCGGGGAGCTGTTTTTT. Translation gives CASSLVGRTGELFF.

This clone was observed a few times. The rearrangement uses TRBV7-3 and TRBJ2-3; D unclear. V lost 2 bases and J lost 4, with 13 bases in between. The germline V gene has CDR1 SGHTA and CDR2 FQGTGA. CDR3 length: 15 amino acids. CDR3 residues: CASSLLGFGSDTQYF. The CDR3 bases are TGTGCCAGCAGCTTATTAGGATTCGGGTCAGATACGCAGTATTTT.

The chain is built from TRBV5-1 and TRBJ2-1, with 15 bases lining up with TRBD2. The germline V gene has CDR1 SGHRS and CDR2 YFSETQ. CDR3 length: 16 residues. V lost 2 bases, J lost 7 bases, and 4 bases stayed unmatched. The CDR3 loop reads CASSLSGTSGRNEQFF. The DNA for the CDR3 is TGCGCCAGCAGCTTATCCGGGACTAGCGGGAGGAATGAGCAGTTCTTC.

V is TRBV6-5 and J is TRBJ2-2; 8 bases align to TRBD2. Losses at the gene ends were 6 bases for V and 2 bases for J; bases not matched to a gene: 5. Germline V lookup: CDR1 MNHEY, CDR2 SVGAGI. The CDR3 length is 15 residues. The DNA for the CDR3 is TGTGCCAGCAGCTGGAGCGGGAGAAACACCGGGGAGCTGTTTTTT. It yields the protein CASSWSGRNTGELFF.

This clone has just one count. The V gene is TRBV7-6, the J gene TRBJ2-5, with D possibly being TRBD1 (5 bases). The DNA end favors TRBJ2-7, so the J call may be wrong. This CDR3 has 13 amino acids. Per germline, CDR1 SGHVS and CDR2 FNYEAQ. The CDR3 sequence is CAVADAGNYEQYF. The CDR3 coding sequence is TGTGCCGTTGCCGATGCAGGGAACTACGAGCAGTACTTC.

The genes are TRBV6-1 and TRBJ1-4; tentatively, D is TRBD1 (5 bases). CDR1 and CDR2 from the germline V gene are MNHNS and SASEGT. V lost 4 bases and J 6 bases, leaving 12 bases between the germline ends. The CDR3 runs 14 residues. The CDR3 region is CASSVAGWDEKLFF. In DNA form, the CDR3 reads TGTGCCAGCAGTGTGGCAGGGTGGGATGAAAAACTGTTTTTT.

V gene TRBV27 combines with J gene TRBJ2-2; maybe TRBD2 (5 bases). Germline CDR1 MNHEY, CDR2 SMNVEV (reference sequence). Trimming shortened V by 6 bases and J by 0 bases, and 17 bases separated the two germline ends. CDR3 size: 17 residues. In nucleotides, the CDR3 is TGTGCCAGCAGAGGCTGGGGTGGCGGGTCGAACACCGGGGAGCTGTTTTTT. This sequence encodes CASRGWGGGSNTGELFF.

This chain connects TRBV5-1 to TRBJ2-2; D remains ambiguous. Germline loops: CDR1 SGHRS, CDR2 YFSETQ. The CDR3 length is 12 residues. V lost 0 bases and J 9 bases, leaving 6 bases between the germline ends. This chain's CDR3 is CASSLGLRELFF. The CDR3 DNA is TGCGCCAGCAGCTTGGGACTTAGGGAGCTGTTTTTT.

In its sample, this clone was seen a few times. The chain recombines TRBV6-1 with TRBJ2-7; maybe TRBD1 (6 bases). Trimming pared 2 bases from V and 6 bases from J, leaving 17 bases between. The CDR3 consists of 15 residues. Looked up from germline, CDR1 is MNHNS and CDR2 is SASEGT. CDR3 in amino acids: CASSEWGQGVSEQYF. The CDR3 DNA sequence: TGTGCCAGCAGTGAATGGGGGCAAGGGGTGAGCGAGCAGTACTTC.

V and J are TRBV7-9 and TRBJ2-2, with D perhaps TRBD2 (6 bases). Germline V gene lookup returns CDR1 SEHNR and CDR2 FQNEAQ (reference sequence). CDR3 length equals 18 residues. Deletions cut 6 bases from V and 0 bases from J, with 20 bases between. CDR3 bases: TGTGCCAGCAGGTCCTTTAAGGGAGCGGGCGCGAACACCGGGGAGCTGTTTTTT. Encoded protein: CASRSFKGAGANTGELFF.

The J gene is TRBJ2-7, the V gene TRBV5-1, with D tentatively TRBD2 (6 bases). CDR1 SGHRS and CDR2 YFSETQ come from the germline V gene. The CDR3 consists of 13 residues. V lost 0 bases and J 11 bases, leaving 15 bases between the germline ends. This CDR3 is CASSLAGTPREYF. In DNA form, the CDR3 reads TGCGCCAGCAGCTTGGCCGGGACTCCCCGTGAGTACTTC.

The CDR3 is CASSLTRREVADTQYF. CDR3 coding DNA: TGTGCCAGCAGTTTAACCCGGCGGGAGGTGGCAGATACGCAGTATTTT. The gene calls are TRBV6-5 and TRBJ2-3; 8 bases fit TRBD2. V shed 4 bases and J 4 bases; nucleotides not matched to a gene: 10. The germline V gene has CDR1 MNHEY and CDR2 SVGAGI. There are 16 residues in the CDR3.

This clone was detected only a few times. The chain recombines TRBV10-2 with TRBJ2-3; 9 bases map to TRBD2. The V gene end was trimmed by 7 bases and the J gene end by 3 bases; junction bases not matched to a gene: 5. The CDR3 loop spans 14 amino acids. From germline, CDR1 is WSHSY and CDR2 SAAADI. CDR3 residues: CASTYAGGTDTQYF. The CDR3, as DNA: TGCGCCAGCACGTATGCGGGGGGGACAGATACGCAGTATTTT.

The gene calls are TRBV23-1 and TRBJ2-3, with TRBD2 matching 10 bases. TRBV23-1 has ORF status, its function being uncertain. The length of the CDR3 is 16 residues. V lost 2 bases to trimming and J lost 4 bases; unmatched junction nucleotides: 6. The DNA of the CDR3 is TGCGCCAGCAGTCAAGCCCAGCGGGAGGGCTCAGATACGCAGTATTTT. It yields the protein CASSQAQREGSDTQYF.

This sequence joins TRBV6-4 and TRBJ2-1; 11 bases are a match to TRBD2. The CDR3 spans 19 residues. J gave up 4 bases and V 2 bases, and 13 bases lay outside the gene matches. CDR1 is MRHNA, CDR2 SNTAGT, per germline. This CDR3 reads CASSDPGLAVTALYNEQFF. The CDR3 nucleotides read TGTGCCAGCAGTGACCCGGGACTAGCGGTAACCGCCCTTTACAATGAGCAGTTCTTC.

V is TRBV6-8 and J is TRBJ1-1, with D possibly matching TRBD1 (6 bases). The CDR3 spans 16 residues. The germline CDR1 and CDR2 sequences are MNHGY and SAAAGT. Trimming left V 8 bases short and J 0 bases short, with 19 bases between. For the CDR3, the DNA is TGTGCCAGCCGAGCCGGATATCAGGGGATGAACACTGAAGCTTTCTTT. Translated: CASRAGYQGMNTEAFF.

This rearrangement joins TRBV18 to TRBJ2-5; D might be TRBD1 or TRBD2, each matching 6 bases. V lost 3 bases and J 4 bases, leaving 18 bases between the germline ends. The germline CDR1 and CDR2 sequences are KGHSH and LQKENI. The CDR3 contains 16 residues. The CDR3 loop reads CASSPRWGAAGETQYF. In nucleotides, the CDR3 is TGTGCCAGCTCACCTAGGTGGGGGGCCGCAGGAGAGACCCAGTACTTC.

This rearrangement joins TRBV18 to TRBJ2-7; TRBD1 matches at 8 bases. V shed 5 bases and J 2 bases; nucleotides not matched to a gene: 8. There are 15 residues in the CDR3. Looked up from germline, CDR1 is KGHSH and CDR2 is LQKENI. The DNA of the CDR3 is TGTGCCAGCTCAGCCTGGACAGGGCCTCCCTACGAGCAGTACTTC. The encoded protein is CASSAWTGPPYEQYF.

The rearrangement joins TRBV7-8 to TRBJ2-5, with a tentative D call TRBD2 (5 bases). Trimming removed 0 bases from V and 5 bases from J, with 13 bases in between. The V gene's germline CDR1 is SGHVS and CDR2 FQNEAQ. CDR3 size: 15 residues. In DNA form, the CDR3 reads TGTGCCAGCAGCTTAGCGGGAGCTCGGTCGGAGACCCAGTACTTC. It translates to CASSLAGARSETQYF.